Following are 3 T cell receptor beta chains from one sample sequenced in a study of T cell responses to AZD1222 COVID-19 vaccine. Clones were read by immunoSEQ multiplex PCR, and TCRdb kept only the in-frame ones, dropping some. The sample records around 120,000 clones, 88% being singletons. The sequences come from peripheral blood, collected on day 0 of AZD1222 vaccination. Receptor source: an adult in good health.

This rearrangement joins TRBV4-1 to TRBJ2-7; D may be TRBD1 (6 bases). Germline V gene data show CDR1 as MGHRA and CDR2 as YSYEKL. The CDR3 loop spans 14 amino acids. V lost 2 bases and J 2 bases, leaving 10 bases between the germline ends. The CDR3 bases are TGCGCCAGCAGCCAACCGACAGGAACCTACGAGCAGTACTTC. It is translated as CASSQPTGTYEQYF.

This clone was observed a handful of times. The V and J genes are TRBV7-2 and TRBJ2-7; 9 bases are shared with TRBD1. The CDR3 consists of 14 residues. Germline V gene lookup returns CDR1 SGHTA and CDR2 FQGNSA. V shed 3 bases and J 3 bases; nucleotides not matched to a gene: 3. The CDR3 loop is CASSLGQGYYEQYF. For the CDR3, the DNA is TGTGCCAGCAGCTTGGGACAGGGCTACTACGAGCAGTACTTC.

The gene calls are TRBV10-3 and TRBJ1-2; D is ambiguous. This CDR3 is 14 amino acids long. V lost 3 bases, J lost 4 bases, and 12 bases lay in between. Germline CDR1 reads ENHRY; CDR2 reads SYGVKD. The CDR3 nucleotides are TGTGCCATCAGTGACAAGGGAGGGAGCTATGGCTACACCTTC. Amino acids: CAISDKGGSYGYTF.